This paragraph reports one T cell receptor beta chain. Antigen: not known. The data originate from a study of cytomegalovirus exposure and HLA in healthy donors. General observations from the study: Per a later analysis, HLA-associated TCR beta chains showed more clonal expansion than other, equally common TCR beta chains. In a later analysis, at a false discovery rate of 0.05, approximately 15,000 TCR beta sequences matched HLA alleles.

The PCR had 60 Vbeta and 13 Jbeta primers. Per the authors' pipeline: The authors later counted roughly 87 million unique TCR beta chains, approximately 12 million of them shared. TCRdb's copy holds only in-frame clones and misses some; the assay was immunoSEQ multiplex PCR. V, J and clone size were drawn from that table, and D and trimming were deduced from the DNA. This table has about 99,000 clones, roughly 79% appearing once. The receptor was isolated from a man between 60 and 75 years old in good health and CMV-seropositive. The sample was PBMCs.

The CDR3 loop reads CAWSTRWAEQYF. CDR3 bases: TGTGCCTGGAGTACCCGGTGGGCAGAGCAGTACTTC. This rearrangement joins TRBV30 to TRBJ2-7, with no clear D. Germline assignment: CDR1 GTSNPN and CDR2 SVGIG (reference sequence). CDR3 length equals 12 residues. The V end was cut by 2 bases, the J end by 7 bases, with 12 bases between. Supplemented by reference TRBV30 and TRBJ2-7, the full variable domain reads SQTIHQWPATLVQPVGSPLSLECTVEGTSNPNLYWYRQAAGRGLQLLFYSVGIGQISSEVPQNLSASRPQDRQFILSSKKLLLSDSGFYLCAWSTRWAEQYFGPGTRLTVT.